This T cell receptor beta chain appears in the sequencing data of a study of identical twins. Study observations and caveats: Excess low generation probability was seen in twin-shared out-of-frame alpha sequences.

Template switching supplied a universal primer site; unique molecular identifiers were carried on the cDNA. TCRdb used MiXCR to reprocess the 5' RACE reads, holding one entry per CDR3 protein. This table holds around 220,000 distinct CDR3 sequences, about 11% found once. V was shortened by 1 base and J by 2 bases, with 10 bases between the two germline ends. Germline V gene data show CDR1 as SGDLS and CDR2 as YYNGEE. CDR3 length: 14 residues. Only a few counts were recorded for this clonotype. Its specificity is not known. Specimen: memory T cells sorted from blood. The sequence derives from a man aged 50 to 59 in good health. The rearrangement joins TRBV9 to TRBJ2-7; TRBD1 might be the D (6 bases). The CDR3 nucleotides are TGTGCCAGCAGCGTATGGGACACCCCCTACGAGCAGTACTTC. As protein: CASSVWDTPYEQYF. The entire variable domain, with the rest obtained from reference TRBV9 and TRBJ2-7, is as follows: DSGVTQTPKHLITATGQRVTLRCSPRSGDLSVYWYQQSLDQGLQFLIQYYNGEERAKGNILERFSAQQFPDLHSELNLSSLELGDSALYFCASSVWDTPYEQYFGPGTRLTVT.